This T cell receptor (beta chain) emerged from a study of shared clonotypes between healthy human individuals. Overall study results and limits: Apart from blood, nothing was sampled; tissue repertoires likely differ.

Assay: immunoSEQ multiplex PCR; the TCRdb copy retains only in-frame clones and omits some. The sample consists of a few hundred thousand clones, around 79% of them appearing once. This CDR3 region has 16 residues. Germline-derived CDR1 and CDR2 are MGHRA and YSYEKL. V gave up 3 bases and J gave up 4 bases, with 18 bases separating them. Approximately 87 million PBMCs went into genomic DNA for unsorted samples. A note on this clone: Its antigen is as yet unknown.

The V and J genes are TRBV4-1 and TRBJ1-1, with D possibly TRBD1 on 5 matching bases. Sequencing was done on a sample of PBMCs. This receptor was obtained from a woman between 35 and 50 years old in good health. Some clones in this sample may be carry-over from other donors' samples. CDR3 region: CASSHPSSGGTTEAFF. In nucleotides, the CDR3 is TGCGCCAGCAGCCACCCCTCAAGCGGGGGGACCACTGAAGCTTTCTTT.